This T cell receptor (beta chain) comes out of a study of response to subunit inactivated influenza vaccine. TCRdb reprocessed the RT-PCR reads with MiXCR, giving one entry per CDR3 protein. In the table there are about 650,000 distinct CDR3 sequences, 15% to 19% of which are singletons. V lost 5 bases to trimming and J lost 4 bases, with 13 bases between them. Germline CDR1 is SGHRS and CDR2 is YFSETQ. CDR3 length equals 15 residues. Study-wide results and caveats: It was suggested by the authors that few new T cells are recruited by each seasonal influenza vaccination.

Note on this clonotype: Its antigen remains unidentified.

V usage is TRBV5-1 and J usage is TRBJ2-6; maybe TRBD1 (5 bases). The sample consisted of PBMCs from blood, taken 11 to 12 days after vaccination. The TCR was taken from a man aged 45-65 years who received an inactivated influenza vaccine. CDR3 residues: CASRTQGAGANVLTF. The CDR3 nucleotides are TGCGCCAGCAGGACACAAGGGGCCGGGGCCAACGTCCTGACTTTC.